One and the same sample provided the 2 T cell receptor beta chains below, sequenced in a study of OX40 agonist ivuxolimab in advanced cancers. Assay: immunoSEQ multiplex PCR; the TCRdb copy retains only in-frame clones and omits some. The sample yields tens of thousands of clones, around nine tenths seen once. The sample in question was CD4+ or CD8+ T cells sorted from blood, obtained in a trial of the OX40 agonist ivuxolimab. These receptors all come from an adult with an advanced solid tumor such as melanoma, head and neck, liver or kidney cancer.

A few counts support this clone. This sample also contains other DNA sequences that code for the same CDR3. This chain links TRBV20-1 with TRBJ2-3; a possible D gene is TRBD1 (6 bases). The CDR3 has 11 residues. The V gene's germline CDR1 is DFQATT and CDR2 SNEGSKA (reference sequence). Trimming removed 6 bases from V and 4 bases from J, with 8 bases in between. The chain's CDR3 is CSAKGADTQYF. CDR3 DNA sequence: TGCAGTGCCAAGGGGGCAGATACGCAGTATTTT.

J is TRBJ2-5 and V is TRBV6-5; 7 bases are a match to TRBD1. Germline loops: CDR1 MNHEY, CDR2 SVGAGI. This CDR3 comprises 14 residues. Losses at the gene ends were 2 bases for V and 5 bases for J; bases not matched to a gene: 5. This CDR3 reads CASSYNRGRETQYF. CDR3 bases: TGTGCCAGCAGTTACAACAGGGGCCGGGAGACCCAGTACTTC.